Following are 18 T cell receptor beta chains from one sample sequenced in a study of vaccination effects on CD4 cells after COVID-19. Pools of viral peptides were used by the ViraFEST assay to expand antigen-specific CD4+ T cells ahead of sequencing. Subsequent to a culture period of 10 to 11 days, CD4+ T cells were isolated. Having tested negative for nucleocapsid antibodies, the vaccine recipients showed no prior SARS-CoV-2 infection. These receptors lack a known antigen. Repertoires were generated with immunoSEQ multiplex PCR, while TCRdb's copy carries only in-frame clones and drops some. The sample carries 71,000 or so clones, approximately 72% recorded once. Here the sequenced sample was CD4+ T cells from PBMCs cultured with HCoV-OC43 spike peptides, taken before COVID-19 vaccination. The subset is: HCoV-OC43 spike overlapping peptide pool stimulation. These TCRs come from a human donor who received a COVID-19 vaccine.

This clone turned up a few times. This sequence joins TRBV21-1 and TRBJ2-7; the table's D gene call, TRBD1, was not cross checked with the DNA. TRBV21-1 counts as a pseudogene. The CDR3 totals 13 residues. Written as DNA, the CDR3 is TGTGCCAGCAGCAACGGGACAGGGCACGAGCAGTACGTC. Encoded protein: CASSNGTGHEQYV.

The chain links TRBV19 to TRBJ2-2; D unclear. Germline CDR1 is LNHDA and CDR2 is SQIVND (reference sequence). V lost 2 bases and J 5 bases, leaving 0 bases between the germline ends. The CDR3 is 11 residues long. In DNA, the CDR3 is TGTGCCAGTAGTATAACCGGGGAGCTGTTTTTT. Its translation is CASSITGELFF.

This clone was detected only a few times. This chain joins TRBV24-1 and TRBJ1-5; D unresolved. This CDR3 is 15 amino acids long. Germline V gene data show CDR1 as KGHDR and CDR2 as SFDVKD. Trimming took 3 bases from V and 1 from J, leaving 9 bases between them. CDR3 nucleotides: TGTGCCACCAGTGATCCCAGATCCAGCAATCAGCCCCAGCATTTT. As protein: CATSDPRSSNQPQHF.

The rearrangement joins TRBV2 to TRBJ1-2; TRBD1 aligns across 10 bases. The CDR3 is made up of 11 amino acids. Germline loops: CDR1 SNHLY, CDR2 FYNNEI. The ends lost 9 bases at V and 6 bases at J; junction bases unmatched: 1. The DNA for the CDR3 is TGTGCCAGGGACAGGGGGGATGGCTACACCTTC. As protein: CARDRGDGYTF.

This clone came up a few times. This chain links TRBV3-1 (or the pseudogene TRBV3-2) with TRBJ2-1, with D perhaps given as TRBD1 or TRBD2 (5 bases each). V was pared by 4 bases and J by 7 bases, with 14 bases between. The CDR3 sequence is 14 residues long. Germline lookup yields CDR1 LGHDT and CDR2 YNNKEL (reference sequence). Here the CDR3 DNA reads TGTGCCAGCAGCCCTCTGGGACCATCAAATGAGCAGTTCTTC. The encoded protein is CASSPLGPSNEQFF.

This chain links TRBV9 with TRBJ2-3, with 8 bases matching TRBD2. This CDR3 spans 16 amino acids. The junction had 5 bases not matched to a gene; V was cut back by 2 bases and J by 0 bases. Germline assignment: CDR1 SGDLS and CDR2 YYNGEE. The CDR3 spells CASSVGLAPSTDTQYF. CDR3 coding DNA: TGTGCCAGCAGCGTTGGACTAGCACCCAGCACAGATACGCAGTATTTT. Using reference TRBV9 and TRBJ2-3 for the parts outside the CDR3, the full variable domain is DSGVTQTPKHLITATGQRVTLRCSPRSGDLSVYWYQQSLDQGLQFLIQYYNGEERAKGNILERFSAQQFPDLHSELNLSSLELGDSALYFCASSVGLAPSTDTQYFGPGTRLTVL.

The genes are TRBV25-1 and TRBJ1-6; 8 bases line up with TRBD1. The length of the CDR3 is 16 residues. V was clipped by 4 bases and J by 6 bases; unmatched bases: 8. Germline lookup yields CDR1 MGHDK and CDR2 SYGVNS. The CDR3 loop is CASSAQDRAGNSPLHF. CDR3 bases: TGTGCCAGCAGTGCCCAGGACAGGGCCGGTAATTCACCCCTCCACTTT.

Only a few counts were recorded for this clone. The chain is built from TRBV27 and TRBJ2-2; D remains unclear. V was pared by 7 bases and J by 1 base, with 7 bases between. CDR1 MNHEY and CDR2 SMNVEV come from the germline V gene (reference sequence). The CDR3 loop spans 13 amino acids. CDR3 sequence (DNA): TGTGCCAGCAACGCCCGGAACACCGGGGAGCTGTTTTTT. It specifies CASNARNTGELFF.

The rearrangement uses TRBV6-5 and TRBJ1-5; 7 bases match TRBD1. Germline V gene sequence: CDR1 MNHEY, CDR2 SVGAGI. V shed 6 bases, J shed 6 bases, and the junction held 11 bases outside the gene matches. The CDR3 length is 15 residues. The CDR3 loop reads CASSADRVSRQPQHF. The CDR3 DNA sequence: TGTGCCAGCAGCGCCGACAGGGTCAGTCGTCAGCCCCAGCATTTT.

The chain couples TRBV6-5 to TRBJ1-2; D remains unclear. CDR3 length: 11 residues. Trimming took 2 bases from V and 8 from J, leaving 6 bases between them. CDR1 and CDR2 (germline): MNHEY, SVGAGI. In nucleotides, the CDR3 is TGTGCCAGCAGTTACCCGGGGGGCTACACCTTC. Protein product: CASSYPGGYTF.

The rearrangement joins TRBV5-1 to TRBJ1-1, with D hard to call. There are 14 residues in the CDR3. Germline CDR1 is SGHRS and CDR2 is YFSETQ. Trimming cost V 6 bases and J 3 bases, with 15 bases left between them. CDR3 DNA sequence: TGCGCCAGCACCGTAATCGGCGGGGACACTGAAGCTTTCTTT. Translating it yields CASTVIGGDTEAFF. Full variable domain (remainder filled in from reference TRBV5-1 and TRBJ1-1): KAGVTQTPRYLIKTRGQQVTLSCSPISGHRSVSWYQQTPGQGLQFLFEYFSETQRNKGNFPGRFSGRQFSNSRSEMNVSTLELGDSALYLCASTVIGGDTEAFFGQGTRLTVV.

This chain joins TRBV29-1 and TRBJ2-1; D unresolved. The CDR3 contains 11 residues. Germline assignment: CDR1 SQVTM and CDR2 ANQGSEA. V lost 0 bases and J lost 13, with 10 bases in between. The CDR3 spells CSVEELPPQFF. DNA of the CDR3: TGCAGCGTTGAAGAACTCCCCCCCCAGTTCTTC.

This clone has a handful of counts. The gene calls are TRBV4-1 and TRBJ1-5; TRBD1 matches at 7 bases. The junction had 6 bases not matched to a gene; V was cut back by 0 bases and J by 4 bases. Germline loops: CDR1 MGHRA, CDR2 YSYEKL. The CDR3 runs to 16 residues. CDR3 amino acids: CASSQDETGRNQPQHF. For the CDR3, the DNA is TGCGCCAGCAGCCAAGATGAGACAGGGAGAAATCAGCCCCAGCATTTT.

CDR3: CASSLDRSRATEAFF. In DNA, the CDR3 is TGTGCCAGCAGCTTAGATAGGTCTCGGGCCACTGAAGCTTTCTTT. The rearrangement joins TRBV7-3 to TRBJ1-1; D is uncertain. Trimming left V 2 bases short and J 4 bases short, with 14 bases between. The germline CDR1 and CDR2 sequences are SGHTA and FQGTGA. This CDR3 spans 15 amino acids.

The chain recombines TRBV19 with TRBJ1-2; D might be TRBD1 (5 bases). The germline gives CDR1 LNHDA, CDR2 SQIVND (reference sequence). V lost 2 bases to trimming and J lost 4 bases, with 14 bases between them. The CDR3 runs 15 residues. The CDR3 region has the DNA TGTGCCAGTAGTATACTAGACAGCTTGAGCTATGGCTACACCTTC. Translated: CASSILDSLSYGYTF. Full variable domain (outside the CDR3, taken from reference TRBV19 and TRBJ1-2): DGGITQSPKYLFRKEGQNVTLSCEQNLNHDAMYWYRQDPGQGLRLIYYSQIVNDFQKGDIAEGYSVSREKKESFPLTVTSAQKNPTAFYLCASSILDSLSYGYTFGSGTRLTVV.

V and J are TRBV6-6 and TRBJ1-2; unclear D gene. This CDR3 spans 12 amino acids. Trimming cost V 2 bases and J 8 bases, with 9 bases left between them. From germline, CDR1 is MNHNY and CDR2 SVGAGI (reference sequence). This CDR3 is CASSYVEGGYTF. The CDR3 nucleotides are TGTGCCAGCAGTTACGTCGAGGGCGGCTACACCTTC.

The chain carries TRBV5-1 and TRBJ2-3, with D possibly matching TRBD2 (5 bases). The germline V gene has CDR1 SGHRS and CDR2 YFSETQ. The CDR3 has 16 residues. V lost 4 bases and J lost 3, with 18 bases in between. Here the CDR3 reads CASSLQIASSTDTQYF. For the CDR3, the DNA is TGCGCCAGCAGCCTCCAAATAGCGTCTAGTACAGATACGCAGTATTTT. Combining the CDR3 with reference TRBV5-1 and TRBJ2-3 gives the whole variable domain KAGVTQTPRYLIKTRGQQVTLSCSPISGHRSVSWYQQTPGQGLQFLFEYFSETQRNKGNFPGRFSGRQFSNSRSEMNVSTLELGDSALYLCASSLQIASSTDTQYFGPGTRLTVL.

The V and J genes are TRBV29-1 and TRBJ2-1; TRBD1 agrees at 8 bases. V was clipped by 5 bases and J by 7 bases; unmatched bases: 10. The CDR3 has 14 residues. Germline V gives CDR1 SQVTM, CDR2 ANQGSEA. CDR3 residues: CSVLFQDRENEQFF. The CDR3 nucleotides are TGCAGCGTTTTATTTCAGGACAGGGAAAATGAGCAGTTCTTC.